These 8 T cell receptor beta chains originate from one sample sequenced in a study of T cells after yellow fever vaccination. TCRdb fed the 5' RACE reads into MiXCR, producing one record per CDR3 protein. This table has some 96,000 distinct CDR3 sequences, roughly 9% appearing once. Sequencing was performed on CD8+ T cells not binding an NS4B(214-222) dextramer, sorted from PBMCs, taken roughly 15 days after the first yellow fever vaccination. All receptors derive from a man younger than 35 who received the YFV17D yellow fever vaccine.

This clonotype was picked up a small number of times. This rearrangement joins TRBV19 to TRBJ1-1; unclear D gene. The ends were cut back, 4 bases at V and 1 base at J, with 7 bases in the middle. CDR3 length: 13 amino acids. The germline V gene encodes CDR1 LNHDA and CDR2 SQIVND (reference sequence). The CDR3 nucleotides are TGTGCCAGTAGTACTTCGGGGAACACTGAAGCTTTCTTT. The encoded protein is CASSTSGNTEAFF.

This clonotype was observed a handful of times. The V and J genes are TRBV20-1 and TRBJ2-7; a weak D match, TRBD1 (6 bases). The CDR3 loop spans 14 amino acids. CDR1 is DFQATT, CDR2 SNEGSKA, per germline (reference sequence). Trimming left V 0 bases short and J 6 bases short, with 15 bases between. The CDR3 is CSARDLGGRLEQYF. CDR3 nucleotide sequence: TGCAGTGCTAGAGATCTTGGGGGCCGGCTCGAGCAGTACTTC.

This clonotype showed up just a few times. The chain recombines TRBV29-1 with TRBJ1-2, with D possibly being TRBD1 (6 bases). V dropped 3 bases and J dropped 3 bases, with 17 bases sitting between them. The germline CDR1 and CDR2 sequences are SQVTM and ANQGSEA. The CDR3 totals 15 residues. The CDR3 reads CSVEAHREVDYGYTF. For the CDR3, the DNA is TGCAGCGTTGAGGCCCACAGGGAAGTGGACTATGGCTACACCTTC.

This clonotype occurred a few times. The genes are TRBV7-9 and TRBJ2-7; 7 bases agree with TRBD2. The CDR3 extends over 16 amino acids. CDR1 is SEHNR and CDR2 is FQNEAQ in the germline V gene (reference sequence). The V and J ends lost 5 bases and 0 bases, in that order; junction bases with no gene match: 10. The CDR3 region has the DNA TGTGCCAGCAGCCGCCCGGGGGGACCCAGCTCCTACGAGCAGTACTTC. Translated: CASSRPGGPSSYEQYF.

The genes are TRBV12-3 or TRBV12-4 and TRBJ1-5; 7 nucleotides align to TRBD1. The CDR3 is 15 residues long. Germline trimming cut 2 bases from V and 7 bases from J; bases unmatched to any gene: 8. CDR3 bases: TGTGCCAGCAGTTTACTACAGGGGACAAGCCAGCCCCAGCATTTT. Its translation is CASSLLQGTSQPQHF.

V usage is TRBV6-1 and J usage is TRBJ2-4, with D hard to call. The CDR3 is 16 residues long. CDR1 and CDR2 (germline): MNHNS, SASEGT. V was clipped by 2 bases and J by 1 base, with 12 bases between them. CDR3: CASSEWLTGAKNIQYF. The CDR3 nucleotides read TGTGCCAGCAGTGAATGGCTGACTGGGGCCAAAAACATTCAGTACTTC.

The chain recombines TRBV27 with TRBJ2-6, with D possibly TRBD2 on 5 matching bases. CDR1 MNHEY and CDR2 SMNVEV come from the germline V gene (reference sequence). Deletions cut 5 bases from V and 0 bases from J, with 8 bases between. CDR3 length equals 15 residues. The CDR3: CASSLTSSGANVLTF. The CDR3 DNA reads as TGTGCCAGCAGTCTCACTAGCTCTGGGGCCAACGTCCTGACTTTC.

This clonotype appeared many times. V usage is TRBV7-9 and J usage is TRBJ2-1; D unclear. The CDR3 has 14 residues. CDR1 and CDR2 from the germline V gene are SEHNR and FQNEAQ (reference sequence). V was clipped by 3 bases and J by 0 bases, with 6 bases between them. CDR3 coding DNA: TGTGCCAGCAGCTTGGACGGCTCCTACAATGAGCAGTTCTTC. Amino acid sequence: CASSLDGSYNEQFF. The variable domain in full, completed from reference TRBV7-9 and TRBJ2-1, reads DTGVSQNPRHKITKRGQNVTFRCDPISEHNRLYWYRQTLGQGPEFLTYFQNEAQLEKSRLLSDRFSAERPKGSFSTLEIQRTEQGDSAMYLCASSLDGSYNEQFFGPGTRLTVL.